This T cell receptor beta chain was obtained from a study of HIV-infected patients and healthy controls. Notes on the study in general: A major limitation was that merely sixteen HIV-infected individuals were processed.

V was cut by 10 bases and J by 8 bases, with 26 bases left in between. The CDR3 spans 15 residues. About 480 ng RNA was reverse transcribed with alpha and beta constant-region primers. Alpha and beta chain libraries were made separately by chain-specific third strand synthesis with multiplexing indices. MiXCR, run by TCRdb on the 5' RACE reads, gives a single entry per CDR3 protein. The sample holds nearly 25,000 distinct CDR3 sequences; 8.5% are singletons and the top ten take almost 4%. This clonotype has ten or more counts. Its antigen is not known. Whole blood was used without fractionation, so all unsorted peripheral T cells were included.

The receptor comes from an adult in good health. The sample consisted of blood. This chain joins TRBV12-3 or TRBV12-4 and TRBJ1-2; a weak D match, TRBD1 (5 bases). Written as DNA, the CDR3 is TGTGCCACCAGGGCCTGGGATCTCACCGTCGGGGGCTACACCTTC. As protein: CATRAWDLTVGGYTF.